The clone carrying this T cell receptor beta chain was counted only a few times. Sequencing was performed with immunoSEQ multiplex PCR; in TCRdb, only in-frame clones are kept and a portion is missing. The repertoire consists of 150,000 to 200,000 clones, with around 80% occurring once and the leading ten covering 8% to 9.5%. This sample was taken from a study of blood T cell repertoires in COVID-19. CDR1 is GTSNPN and CDR2 is SVGIG in the germline V gene (reference sequence). V lost 4 bases, J lost 7 bases, and 17 bases lay in between. This CDR3 is 15 amino acids long. The V call is TRBV30, the J call TRBJ1-6, with D unclear. Specimen: peripheral blood. This clonotype was sampled from a man in his fifties or sixties with acute or convalescent COVID-19. Here the CDR3 reads CAWMLAGGRNSPLHF. The CDR3 bases are TGTGCCTGGATGCTCGCGGGTGGAAGGAATTCACCCCTCCACTTT.